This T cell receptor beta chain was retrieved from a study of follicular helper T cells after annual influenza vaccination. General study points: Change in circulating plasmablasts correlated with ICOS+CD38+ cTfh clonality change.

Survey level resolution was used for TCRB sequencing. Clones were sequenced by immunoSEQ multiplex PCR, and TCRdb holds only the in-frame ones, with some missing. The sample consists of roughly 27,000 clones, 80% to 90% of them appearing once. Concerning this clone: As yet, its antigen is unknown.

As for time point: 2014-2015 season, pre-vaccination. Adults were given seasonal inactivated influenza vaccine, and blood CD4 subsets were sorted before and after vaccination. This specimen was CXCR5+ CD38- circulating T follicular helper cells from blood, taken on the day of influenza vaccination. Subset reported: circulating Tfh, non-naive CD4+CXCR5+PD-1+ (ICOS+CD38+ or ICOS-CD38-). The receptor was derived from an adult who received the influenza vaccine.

The CDR3 DNA sequence: TGTGCCAGCAGCTTAGATCGTATCGGGAGGCGGTACTTC. Its translation: CASSLDRIGRRYF. The chain recombines TRBV11-2 with TRBJ2-5, with TRBD2 matching 7 bases. CDR1 and CDR2 (germline): SGHAT, FQNNGV. V lost 0 bases and J lost 13; bases outside the gene matches: 8. The CDR3 consists of 13 residues.